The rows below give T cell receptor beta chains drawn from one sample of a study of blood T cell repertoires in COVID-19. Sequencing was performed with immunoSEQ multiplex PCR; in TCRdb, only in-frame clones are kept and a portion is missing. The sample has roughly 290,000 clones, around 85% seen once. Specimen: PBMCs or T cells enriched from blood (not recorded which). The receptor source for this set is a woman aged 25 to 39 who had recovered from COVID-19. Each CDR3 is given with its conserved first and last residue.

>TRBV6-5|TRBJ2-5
CASRREGGTQYF
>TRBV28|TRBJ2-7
CASSLTRAGGATYEQYF
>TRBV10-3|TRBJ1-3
CAISELGTEGSGNTIYF
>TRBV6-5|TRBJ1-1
CASSVGDGGFAFF
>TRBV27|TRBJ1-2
CASSFPNGGYTF
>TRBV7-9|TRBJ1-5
CASSTDRAQPQHF
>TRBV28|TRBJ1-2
CASSHHEGDGYTF
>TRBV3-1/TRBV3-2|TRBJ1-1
CASSQDPFRGEAFF
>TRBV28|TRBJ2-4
CASRGQGHIAKNIQYF
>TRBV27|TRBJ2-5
CASSLWQGETQYF
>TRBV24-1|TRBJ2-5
CATSDLKQGESFRETQYF
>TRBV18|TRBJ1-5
CASSRGLSNQPQHF
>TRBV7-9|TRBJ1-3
CASSSTDGNTIYF
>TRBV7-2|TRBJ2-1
CASSRGGAINEQFF
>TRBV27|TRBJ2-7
CASSRLRETDTEQYF
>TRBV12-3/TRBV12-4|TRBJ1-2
CASSSTGKGYTF
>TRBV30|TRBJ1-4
CAWSVYGGAEKLFF
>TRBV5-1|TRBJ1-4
CASFGRGELFF
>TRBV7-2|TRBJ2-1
CASSWDYYNEQFF
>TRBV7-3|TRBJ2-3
CASSVSRSVTDTQYF
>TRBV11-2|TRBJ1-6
CASSTQGSYNSPLHF
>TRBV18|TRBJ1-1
CASSPTHDSNTEAFF
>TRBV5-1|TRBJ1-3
CASSSGTGGNTIYF
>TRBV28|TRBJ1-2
CASSASQSSYGYTF
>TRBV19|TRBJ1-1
CASSIARNTEAFF
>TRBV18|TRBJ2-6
CASSPTGQSSGANVLTF
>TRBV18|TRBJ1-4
CASSPPSTGVAEKLFF
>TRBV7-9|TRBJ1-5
CASSLGASNQPQHF
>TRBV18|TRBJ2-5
CASSPPASGGETQYF
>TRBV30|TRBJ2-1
CAWNPGYNEQFF
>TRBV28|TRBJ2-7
CASSPRTGPYEQYF
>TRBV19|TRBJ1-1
CASSILLRSTEAFF
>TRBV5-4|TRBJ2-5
CASSLGLLAGGRETQYF
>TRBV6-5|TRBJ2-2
CASSLRGEKTGELFF
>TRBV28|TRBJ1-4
CASSLTGGSAREKLFF
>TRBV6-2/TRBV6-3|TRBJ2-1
CASSYSNVGRGQFF
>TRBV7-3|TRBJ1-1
CASSLGGKTEAFF
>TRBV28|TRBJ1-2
CASSLSPDRNYGYTF
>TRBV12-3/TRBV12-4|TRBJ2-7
CASRWGGSYEQYF
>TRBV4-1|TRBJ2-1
CASSQETSGMNNEQFF
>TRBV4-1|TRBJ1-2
CASSHPPPPGDGYTF
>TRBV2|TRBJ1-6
CASMTGMISPLHF
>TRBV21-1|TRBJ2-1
CASASRPTGTSHTNEQFF
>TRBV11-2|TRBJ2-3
CASSSGGTDTQYF
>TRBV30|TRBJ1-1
CARAGILGTEAFF
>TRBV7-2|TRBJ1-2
CASSLARDRVYGYTF
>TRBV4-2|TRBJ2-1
CASSQEFETGGNEQFF
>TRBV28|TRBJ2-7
CAAARLGRSYEQYF